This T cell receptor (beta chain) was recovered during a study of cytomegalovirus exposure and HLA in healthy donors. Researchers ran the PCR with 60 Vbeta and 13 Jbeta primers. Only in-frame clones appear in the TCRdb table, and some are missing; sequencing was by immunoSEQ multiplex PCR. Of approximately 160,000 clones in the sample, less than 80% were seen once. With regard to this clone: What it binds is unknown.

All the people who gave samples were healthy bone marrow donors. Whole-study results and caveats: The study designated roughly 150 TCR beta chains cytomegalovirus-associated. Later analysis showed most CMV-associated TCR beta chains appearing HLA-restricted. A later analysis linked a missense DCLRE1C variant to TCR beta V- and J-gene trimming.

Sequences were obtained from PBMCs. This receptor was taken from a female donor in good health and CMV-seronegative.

Written as DNA, the CDR3 is TGTGCCAGTAGTATAGAGGCTAGCGGGGGGTACAATGAGCAGTTCTTC. It codes for CASSIEASGGYNEQFF. This chain uses TRBV19 with TRBJ2-1; 11 positions agree with TRBD2. V gave up 0 bases and J gave up 4 bases; unmatched junction bases: 2. The CDR3 spans 16 residues. Germline V gene lookup returns CDR1 LNHDA and CDR2 SQIVND (reference sequence). Full variable domain (rest looked up from reference TRBV19 and TRBJ2-1): DGGITQSPKYLFRKEGQNVTLSCEQNLNHDAMYWYRQDPGQGLRLIYYSQIVNDFQKGDIAEGYSVSREKKESFPLTVTSAQKNPTAFYLCASSIEASGGYNEQFFGPGTRLTVL.